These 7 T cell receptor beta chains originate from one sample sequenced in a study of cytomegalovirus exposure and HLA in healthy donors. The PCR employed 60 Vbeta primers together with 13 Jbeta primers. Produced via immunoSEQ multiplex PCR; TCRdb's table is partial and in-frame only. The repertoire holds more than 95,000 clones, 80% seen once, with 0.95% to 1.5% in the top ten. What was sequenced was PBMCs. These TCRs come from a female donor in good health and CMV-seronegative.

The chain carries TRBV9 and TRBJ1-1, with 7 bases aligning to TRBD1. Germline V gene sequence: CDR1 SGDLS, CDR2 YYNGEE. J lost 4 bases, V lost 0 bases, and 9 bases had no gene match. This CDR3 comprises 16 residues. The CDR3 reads CASSVGPSQGSTEAFF. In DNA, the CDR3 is TGTGCCAGCAGCGTAGGCCCGTCACAGGGGAGCACTGAAGCTTTCTTT.

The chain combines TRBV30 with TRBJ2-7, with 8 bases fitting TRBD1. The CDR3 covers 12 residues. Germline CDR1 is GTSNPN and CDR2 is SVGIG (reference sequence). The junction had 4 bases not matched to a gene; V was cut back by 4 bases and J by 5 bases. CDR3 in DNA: TGTGCCTGGACTCAGGGGGCCCACGAGCAGTACTTC. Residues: CAWTQGAHEQYF.

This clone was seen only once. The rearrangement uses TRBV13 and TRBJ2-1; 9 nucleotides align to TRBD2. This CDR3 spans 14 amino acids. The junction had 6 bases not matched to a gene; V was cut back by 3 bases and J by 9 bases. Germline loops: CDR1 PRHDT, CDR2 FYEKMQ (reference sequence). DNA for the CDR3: TGTGCCAGCAGCTTGGGACTAGCCCAGGGTGAGCAGTTCTTC. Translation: CASSLGLAQGEQFF.

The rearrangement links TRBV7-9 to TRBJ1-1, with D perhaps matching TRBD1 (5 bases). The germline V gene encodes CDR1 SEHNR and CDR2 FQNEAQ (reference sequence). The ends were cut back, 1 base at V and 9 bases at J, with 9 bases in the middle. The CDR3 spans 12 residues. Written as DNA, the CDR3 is TGTGCCAGCAGCTTAGACGGGGGGAAAGCTTTCTTT. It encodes CASSLDGGKAFF.

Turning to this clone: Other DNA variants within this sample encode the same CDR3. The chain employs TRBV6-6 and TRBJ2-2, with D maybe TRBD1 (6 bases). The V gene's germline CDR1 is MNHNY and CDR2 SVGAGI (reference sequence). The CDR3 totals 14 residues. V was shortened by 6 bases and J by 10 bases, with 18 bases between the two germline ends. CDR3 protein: CASRLNTGSAELFF. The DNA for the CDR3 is TGTGCCAGCAGACTTAACACAGGGTCCGCGGAGCTGTTTTTT.

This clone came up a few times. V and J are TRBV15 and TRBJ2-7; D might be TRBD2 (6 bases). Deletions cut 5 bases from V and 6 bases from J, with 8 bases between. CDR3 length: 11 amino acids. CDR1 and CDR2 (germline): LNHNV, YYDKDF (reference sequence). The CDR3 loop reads CATSEEGEQYF. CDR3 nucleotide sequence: TGTGCCACCAGCGAGGAGGGCGAGCAGTACTTC. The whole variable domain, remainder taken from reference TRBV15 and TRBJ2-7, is DAMVIQNPRYQVTQFGKPVTLSCSQTLNHNVMYWYQQKSSQAPKLLFHYYDKDFNNEADTPDNFQSRRPNTSFCFLDIRSPGLGDTAMYLCATSEEGEQYFGPGTRLTVT.

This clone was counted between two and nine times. In DNA form, the CDR3 reads TGTGCCAGCAGTATCGCCTATTGTGGCTACACCTTC. This translates into CASSIAYCGYTF. The chain recombines TRBV27 with TRBJ1-2; D gene unclear. Trimming stripped 5 bases from V and 7 bases from J, with 11 bases between. The germline V gene encodes CDR1 MNHEY and CDR2 SMNVEV (reference sequence). The CDR3 loop spans 12 amino acids.